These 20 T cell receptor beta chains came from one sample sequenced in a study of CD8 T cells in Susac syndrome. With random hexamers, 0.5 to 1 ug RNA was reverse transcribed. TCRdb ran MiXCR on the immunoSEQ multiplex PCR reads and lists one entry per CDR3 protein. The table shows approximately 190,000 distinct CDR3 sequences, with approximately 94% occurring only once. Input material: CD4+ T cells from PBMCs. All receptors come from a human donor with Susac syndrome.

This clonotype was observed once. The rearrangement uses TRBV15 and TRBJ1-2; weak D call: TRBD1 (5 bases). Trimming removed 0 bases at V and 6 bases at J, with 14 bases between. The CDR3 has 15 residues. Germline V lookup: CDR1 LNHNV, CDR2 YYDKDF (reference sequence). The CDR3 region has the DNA TGTGCCACCAGCAGAGATGTCGCACAGGCGGATGGCTACACCTTC. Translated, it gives CATSRDVAQADGYTF.

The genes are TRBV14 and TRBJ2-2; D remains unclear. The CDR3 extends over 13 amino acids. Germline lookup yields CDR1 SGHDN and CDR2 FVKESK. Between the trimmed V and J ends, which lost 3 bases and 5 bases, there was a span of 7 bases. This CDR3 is CASSHKQTGELFF. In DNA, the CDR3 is TGTGCCAGCAGCCATAAACAAACCGGGGAGCTGTTTTTT.

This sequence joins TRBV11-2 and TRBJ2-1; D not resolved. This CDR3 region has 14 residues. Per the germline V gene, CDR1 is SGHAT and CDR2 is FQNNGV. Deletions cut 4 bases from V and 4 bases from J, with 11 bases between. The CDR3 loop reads CASSSMRTYNEQFF. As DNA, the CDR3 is TGTGCCAGCAGCTCGATGAGGACGTACAATGAGCAGTTCTTC.

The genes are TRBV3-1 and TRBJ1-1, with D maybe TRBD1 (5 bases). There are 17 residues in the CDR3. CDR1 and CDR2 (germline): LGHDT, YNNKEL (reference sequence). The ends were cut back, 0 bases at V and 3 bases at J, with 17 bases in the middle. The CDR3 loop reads CASSQEVMGLWYTEAFF. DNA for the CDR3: TGTGCCAGCAGCCAAGAGGTTATGGGGCTTTGGTACACTGAAGCTTTCTTT.

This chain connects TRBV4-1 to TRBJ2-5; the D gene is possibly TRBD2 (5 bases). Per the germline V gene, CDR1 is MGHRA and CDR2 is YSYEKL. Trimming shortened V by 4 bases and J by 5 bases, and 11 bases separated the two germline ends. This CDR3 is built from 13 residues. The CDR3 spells CASSRTRLETQYF. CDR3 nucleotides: TGCGCCAGCAGCCGCACTAGGTTGGAGACCCAGTACTTC.

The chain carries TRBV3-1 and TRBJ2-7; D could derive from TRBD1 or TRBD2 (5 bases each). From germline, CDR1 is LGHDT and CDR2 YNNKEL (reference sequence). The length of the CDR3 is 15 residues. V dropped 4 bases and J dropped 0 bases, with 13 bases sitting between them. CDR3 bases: TGTGCCAGCAGCCCCCATTCAGGGAGCTCCTACGAGCAGTACTTC. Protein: CASSPHSGSSYEQYF.

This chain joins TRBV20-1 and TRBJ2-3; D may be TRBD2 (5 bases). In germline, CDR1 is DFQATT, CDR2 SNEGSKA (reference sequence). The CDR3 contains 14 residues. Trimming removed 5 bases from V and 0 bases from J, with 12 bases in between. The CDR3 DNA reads TGCAGTGCTTCGAGCGGTACTAGCACAGATACGCAGTATTTT. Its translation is CSASSGTSTDTQYF.

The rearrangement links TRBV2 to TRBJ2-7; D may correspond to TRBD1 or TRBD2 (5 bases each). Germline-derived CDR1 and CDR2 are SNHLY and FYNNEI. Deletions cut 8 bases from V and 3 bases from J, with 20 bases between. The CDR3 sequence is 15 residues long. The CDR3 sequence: CASWGLAALGYEQYF. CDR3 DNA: TGTGCCAGCTGGGGCCTGGCAGCACTAGGCTACGAGCAGTACTTC.

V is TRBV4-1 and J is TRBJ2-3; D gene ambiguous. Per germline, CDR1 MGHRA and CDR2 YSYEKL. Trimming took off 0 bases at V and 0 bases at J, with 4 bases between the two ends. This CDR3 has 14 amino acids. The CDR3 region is CASSQEHSTDTQYF. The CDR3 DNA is TGCGCCAGCAGCCAAGAGCACAGCACAGATACGCAGTATTTT.

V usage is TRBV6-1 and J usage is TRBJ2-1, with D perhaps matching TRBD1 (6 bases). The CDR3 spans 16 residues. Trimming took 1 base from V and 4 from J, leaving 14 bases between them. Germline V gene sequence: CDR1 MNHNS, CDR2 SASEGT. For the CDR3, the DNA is TGTGCCAGCAGTGAAGTACAGGGTAACCCTTACAATGAGCAGTTCTTC. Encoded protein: CASSEVQGNPYNEQFF.

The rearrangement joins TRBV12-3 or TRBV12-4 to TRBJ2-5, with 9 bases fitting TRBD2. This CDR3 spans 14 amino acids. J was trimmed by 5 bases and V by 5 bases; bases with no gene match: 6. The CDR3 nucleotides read TGTGCCAGCAGTCGCGGGGGGGCCCTGGAGACCCAGTACTTC. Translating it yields CASSRGGALETQYF.

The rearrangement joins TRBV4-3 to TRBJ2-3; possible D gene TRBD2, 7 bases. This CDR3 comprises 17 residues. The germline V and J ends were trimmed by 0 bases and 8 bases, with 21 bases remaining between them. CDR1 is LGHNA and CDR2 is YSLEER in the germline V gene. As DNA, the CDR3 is TGCGCCAGCAGCCAAGAGATTTGGGGGGGGCCACCGGGTACGCAGTATTTT. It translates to CASSQEIWGGPPGTQYF.

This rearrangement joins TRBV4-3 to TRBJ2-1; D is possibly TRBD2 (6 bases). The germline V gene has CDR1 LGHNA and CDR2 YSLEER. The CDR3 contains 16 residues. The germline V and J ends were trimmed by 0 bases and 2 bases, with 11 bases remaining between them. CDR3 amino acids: CASSQDRGGAYNEQFF. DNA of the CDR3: TGCGCCAGCAGCCAAGATCGAGGCGGGGCCTACAATGAGCAGTTCTTC.

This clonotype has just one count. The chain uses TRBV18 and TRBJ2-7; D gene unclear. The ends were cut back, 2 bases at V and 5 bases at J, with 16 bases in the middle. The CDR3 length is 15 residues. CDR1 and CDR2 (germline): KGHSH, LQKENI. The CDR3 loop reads CASSPRPIDPHEQYF. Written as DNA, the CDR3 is TGTGCCAGCTCACCAAGACCCATAGACCCCCACGAGCAGTACTTC.

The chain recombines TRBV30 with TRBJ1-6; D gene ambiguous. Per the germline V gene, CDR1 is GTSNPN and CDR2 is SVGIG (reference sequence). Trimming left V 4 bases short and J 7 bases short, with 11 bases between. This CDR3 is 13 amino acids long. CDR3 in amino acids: CAWNPGRNSPLHF. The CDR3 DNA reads TGTGCCTGGAACCCGGGTAGAAATTCACCCCTCCACTTT.

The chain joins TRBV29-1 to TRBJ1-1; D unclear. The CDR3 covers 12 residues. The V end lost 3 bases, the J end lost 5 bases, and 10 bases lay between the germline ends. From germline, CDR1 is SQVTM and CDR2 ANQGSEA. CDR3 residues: CSVEAGRTEAFF. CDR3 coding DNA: TGCAGCGTTGAGGCAGGAAGGACTGAAGCTTTCTTT.

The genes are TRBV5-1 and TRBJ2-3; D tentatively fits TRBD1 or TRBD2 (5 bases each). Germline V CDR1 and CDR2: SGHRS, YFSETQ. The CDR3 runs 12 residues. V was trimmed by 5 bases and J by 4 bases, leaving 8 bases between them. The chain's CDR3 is CASRGEADTQYF. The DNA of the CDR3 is TGCGCCAGCAGGGGGGAAGCAGATACGCAGTATTTT.

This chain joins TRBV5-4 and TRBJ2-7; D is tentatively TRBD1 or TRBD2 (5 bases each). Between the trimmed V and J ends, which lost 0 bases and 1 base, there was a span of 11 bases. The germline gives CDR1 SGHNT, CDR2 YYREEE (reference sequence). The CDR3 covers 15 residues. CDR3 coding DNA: TGTGCCAGCAGCTTGGTTGGGACCCTATCCTACGAGCAGTACTTC. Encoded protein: CASSLVGTLSYEQYF.

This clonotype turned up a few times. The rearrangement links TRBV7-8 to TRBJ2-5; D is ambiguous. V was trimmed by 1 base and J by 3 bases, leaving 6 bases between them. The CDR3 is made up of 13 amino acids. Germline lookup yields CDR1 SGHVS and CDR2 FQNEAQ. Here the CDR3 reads CASSLGEKETQYF. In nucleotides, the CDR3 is TGTGCCAGCAGCTTAGGCGAGAAAGAGACCCAGTACTTC.

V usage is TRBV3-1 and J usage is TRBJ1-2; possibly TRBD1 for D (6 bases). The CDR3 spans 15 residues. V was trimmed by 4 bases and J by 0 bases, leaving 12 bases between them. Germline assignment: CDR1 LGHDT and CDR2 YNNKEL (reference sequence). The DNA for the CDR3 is TGTGCCAGCAGCCCCGGACAGATAGCTAACTATGGCTACACCTTC. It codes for CASSPGQIANYGYTF.